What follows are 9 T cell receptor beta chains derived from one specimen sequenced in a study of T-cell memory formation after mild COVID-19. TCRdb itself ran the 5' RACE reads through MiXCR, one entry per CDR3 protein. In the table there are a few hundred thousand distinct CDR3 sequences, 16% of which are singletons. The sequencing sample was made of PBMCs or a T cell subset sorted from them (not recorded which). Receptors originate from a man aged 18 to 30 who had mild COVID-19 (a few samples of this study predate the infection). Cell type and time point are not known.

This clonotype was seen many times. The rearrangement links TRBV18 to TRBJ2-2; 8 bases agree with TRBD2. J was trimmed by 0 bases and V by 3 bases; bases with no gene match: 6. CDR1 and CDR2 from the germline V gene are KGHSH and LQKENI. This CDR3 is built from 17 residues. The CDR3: CASSPNRLATNTGELFF. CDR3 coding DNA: TGTGCCAGCTCACCCAATCGACTAGCGACGAACACCGGGGAGCTGTTTTTT.

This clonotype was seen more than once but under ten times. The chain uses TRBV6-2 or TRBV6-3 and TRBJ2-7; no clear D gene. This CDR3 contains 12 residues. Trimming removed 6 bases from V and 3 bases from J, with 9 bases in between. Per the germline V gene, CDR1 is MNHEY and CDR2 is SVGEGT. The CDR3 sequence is CASSDNIYEQYV. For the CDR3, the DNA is TGTGCCAGCAGCGACAATATCTACGAGCAGTACGTC.

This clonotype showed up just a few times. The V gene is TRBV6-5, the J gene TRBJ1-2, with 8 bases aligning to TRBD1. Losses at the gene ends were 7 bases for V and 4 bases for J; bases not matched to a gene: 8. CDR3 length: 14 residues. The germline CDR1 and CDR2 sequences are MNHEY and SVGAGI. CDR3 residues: CASTEQGEAYGYTF. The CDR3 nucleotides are TGTGCCAGCACCGAACAGGGGGAGGCCTATGGCTACACCTTC.

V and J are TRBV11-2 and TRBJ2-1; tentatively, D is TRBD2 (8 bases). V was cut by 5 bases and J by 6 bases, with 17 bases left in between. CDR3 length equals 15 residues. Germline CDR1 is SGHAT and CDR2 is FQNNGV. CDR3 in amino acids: CASSREGAGLNEQFF. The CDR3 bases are TGTGCCAGCAGCCGGGAGGGGGCCGGGCTCAATGAGCAGTTCTTC.

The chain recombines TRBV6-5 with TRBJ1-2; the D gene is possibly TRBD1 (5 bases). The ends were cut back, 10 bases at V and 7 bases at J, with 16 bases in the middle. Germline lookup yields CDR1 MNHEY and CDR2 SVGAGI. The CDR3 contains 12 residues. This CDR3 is CATGRSLGGYTF. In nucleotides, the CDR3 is TGTGCCACGGGACGTTCACTGGGTGGCTACACCTTC.

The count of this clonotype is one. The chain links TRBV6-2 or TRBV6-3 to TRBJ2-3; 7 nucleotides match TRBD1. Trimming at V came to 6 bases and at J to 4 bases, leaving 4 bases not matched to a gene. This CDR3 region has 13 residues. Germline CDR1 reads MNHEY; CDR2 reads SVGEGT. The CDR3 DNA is TGTGCCAGCAGAGACAGGGCGCCAGATACGCAGTATTTT. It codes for CASRDRAPDTQYF.

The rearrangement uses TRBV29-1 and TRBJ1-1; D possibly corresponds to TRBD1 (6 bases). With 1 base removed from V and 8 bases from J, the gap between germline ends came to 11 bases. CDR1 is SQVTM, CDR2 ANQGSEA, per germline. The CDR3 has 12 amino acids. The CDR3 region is CSVEADSVEAFF. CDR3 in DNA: TGCAGCGTTGAAGCGGACAGCGTCGAAGCTTTCTTT.

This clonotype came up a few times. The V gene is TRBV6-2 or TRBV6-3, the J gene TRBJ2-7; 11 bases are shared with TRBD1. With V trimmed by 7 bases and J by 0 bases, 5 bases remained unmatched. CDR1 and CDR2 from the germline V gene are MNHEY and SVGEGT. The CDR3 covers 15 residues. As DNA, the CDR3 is TGTGCCAGCAAGCCCGGGACAGGGGGCTCCTACGAGCAGTACGTC. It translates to CASKPGTGGSYEQYV.

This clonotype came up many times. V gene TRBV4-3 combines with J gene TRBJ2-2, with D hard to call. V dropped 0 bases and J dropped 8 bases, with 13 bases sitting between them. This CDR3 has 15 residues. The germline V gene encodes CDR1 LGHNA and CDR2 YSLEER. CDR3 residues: CASSQDVGGFGELFF. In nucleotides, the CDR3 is TGCGCCAGCAGCCAAGATGTAGGCGGTTTTGGGGAGCTGTTTTTT.